The clone carrying this T cell receptor (beta chain) was seen a few times. These data are taken from a study of blood T cell repertoires in COVID-19. The CDR3 is 15 residues long. Germline loops: CDR1 SGHNT, CDR2 YYREEE (reference sequence). J lost 4 bases, V lost 0 bases, and 4 bases had no gene match. In the study's own analysis: Reference gene primer amplification gave estimated nucleated cell counts. Repertoires were generated with immunoSEQ multiplex PCR, while TCRdb's copy carries only in-frame clones and drops some. V, J and clone size derive from that table, while D and trimming were established from the DNA sequence. The sample carries more than 200,000 clones, around nine tenths recorded once.

The chain combines TRBV5-4 with TRBJ1-2; 9 positions match TRBD1. Sequenced sample: peripheral blood. This clonotype originated in a woman in her fifties or sixties with COVID-19, enrolled during active disease. The CDR3 here is CASSLGQGEAYGYTF. The CDR3 nucleotides read TGTGCCAGCAGCTTGGGACAGGGGGAAGCCTATGGCTACACCTTC.